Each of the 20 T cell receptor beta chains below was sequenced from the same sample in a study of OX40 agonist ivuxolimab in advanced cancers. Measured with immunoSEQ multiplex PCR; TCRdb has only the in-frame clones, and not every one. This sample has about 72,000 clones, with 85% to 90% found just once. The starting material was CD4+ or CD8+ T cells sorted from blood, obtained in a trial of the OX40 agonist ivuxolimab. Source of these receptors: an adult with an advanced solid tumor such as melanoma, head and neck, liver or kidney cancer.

CDR3 amino acids: CASSLGQGTDTQYF. In nucleotides, the CDR3 is TGTGCCAGCAGCTTGGGACAGGGAACAGATACGCAGTATTTT. This rearrangement joins TRBV9 to TRBJ2-3; 9 bases fit TRBD1. Germline lookup yields CDR1 SGDLS and CDR2 YYNGEE. This CDR3 has 14 residues. V gave up 4 bases and J gave up 3 bases; unmatched junction bases: 3. Using reference TRBV9 and TRBJ2-3 for the parts outside the CDR3, the full variable domain is DSGVTQTPKHLITATGQRVTLRCSPRSGDLSVYWYQQSLDQGLQFLIQYYNGEERAKGNILERFSAQQFPDLHSELNLSSLELGDSALYFCASSLGQGTDTQYFGPGTRLTVL.

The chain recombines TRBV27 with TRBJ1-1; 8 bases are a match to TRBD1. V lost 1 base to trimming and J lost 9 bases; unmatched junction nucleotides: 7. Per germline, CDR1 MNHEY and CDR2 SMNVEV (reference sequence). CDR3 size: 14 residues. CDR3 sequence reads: CASSLLDRANQAFF. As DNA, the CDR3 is TGTGCCAGCAGTTTATTGGACAGGGCCAATCAAGCTTTCTTT.

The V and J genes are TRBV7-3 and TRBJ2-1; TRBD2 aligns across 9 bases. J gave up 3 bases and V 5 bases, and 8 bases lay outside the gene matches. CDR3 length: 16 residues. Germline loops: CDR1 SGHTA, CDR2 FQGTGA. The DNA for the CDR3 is TGTGCCAGCAGCCCTCTAGCGGGGACCGACTACAATGAGCAGTTCTTC. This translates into CASSPLAGTDYNEQFF. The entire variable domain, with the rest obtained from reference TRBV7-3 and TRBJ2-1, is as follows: GAGVSQTPSNKVTEKGKYVELRCDPISGHTALYWYRQSLGQGPEFLIYFQGTGAADDSGLPNDRFFAVRPEGSVSTLKIQRTERGDSAVYLCASSPLAGTDYNEQFFGPGTRLTVL.

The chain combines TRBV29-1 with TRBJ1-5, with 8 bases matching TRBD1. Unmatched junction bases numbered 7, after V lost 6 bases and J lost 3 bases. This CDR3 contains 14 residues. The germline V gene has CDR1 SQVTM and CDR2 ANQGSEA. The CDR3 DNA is TGCAGCGTAGGGACAGGACCTTTCAATCAGCCCCAGCATTTT. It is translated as CSVGTGPFNQPQHF.

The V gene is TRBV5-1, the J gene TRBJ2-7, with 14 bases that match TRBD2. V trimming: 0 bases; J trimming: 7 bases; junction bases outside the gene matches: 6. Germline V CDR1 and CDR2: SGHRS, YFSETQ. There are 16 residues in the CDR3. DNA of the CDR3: TGCGCCAGCAGCTTGGGGGGACTAGCGGGAGTAGAGGAGCAGTACTTC. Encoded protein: CASSLGGLAGVEEQYF.

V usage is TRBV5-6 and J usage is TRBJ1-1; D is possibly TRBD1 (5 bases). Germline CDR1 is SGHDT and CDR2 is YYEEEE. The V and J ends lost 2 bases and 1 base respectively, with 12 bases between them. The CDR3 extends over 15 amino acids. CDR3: CASSFNAGRNTEAFF. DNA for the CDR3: TGTGCCAGCAGCTTTAATGCGGGGCGGAACACTGAAGCTTTCTTT.

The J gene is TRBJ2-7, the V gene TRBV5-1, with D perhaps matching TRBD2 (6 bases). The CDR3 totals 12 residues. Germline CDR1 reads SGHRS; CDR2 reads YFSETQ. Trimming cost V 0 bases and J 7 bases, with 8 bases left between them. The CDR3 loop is CASSLEGREQYF. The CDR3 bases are TGCGCCAGCAGCTTGGAGGGGAGGGAGCAGTACTTC. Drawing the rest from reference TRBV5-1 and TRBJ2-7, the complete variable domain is KAGVTQTPRYLIKTRGQQVTLSCSPISGHRSVSWYQQTPGQGLQFLFEYFSETQRNKGNFPGRFSGRQFSNSRSEMNVSTLELGDSALYLCASSLEGREQYFGPGTRLTVT.

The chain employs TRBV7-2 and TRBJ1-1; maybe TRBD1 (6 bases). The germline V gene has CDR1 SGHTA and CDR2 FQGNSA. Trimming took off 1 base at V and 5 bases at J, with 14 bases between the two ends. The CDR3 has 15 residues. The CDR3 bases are TGTGCCAGCAGCTTAGGTTCGGGGGCGGGGACTGAAGCTTTCTTT. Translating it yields CASSLGSGAGTEAFF.

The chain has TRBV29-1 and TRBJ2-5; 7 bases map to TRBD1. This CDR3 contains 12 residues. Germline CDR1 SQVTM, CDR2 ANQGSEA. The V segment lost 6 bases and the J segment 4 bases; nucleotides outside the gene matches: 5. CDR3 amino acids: CSVIAGGETQYF. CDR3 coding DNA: TGCAGCGTAATAGCAGGGGGAGAGACCCAGTACTTC.

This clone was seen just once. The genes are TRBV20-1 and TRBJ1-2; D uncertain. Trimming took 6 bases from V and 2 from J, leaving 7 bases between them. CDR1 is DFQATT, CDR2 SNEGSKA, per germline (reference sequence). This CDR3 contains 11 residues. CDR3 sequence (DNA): TGCAGTGCGGGCAGAAACTATGGCTACACCTTC. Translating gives CSAGRNYGYTF.

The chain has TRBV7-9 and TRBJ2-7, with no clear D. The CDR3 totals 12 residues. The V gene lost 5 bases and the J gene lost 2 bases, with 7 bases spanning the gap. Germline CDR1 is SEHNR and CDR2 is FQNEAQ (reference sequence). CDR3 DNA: TGTGCCAGCAGCATACTGACCTACGAGCAGTACTTC. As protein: CASSILTYEQYF. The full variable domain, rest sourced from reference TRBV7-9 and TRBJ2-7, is DTGVSQNPRHKITKRGQNVTFRCDPISEHNRLYWYRQTLGQGPEFLTYFQNEAQLEKSRLLSDRFSAERPKGSFSTLEIQRTEQGDSAMYLCASSILTYEQYFGPGTRLTVT.

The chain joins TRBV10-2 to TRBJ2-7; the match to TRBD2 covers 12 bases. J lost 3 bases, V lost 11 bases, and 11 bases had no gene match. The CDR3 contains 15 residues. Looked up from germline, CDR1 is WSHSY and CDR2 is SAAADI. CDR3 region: CASGGLAGYRYEQYF. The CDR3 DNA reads TGCGCCTCGGGAGGACTAGCGGGGTACCGCTACGAGCAGTACTTC.

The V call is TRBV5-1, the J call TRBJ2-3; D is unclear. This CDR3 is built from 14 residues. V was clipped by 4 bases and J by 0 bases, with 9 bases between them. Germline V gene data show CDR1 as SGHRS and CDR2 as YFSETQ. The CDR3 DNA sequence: TGCGCCAGCAGCGCCTCCACGAGCACAGATACGCAGTATTTT. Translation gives CASSASTSTDTQYF.

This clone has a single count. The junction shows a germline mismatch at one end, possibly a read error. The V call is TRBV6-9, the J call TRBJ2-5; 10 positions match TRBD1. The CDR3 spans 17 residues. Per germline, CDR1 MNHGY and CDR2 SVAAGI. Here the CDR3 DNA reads TGTGCCAGCAGTTATATAGGGACAGGGGTACACCAAGCGACCCAGTACTTC. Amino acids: CASSYIGTGVHQATQYF.

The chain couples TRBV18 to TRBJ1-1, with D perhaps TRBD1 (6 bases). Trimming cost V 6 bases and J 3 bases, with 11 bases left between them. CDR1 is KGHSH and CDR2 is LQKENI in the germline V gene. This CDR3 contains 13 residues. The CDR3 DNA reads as TGTGCCAGCTCTCCGGGGGCTCACACTGAAGCTTTCTTT. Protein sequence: CASSPGAHTEAFF.

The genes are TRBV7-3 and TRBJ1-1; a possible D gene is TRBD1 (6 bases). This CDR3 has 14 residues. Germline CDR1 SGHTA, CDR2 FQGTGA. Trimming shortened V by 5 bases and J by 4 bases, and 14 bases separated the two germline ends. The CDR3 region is CASSPQGYGTEAFF. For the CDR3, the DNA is TGTGCCAGCAGCCCGCAGGGGTACGGCACTGAAGCTTTCTTT.

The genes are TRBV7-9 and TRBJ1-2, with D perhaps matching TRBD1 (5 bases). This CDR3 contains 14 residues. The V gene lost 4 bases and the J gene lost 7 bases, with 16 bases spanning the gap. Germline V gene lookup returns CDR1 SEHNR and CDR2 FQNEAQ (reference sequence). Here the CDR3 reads CASSSEGGALGYTF. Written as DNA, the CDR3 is TGTGCCAGCAGCTCCGAGGGCGGGGCGCTTGGCTACACCTTC.

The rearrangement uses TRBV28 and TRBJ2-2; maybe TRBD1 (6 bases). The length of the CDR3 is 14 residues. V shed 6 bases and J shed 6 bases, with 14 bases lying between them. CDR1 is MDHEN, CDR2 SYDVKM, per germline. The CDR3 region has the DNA TGTGCCAGCAGCCCACCCCAGGGGTCCGGGGAGCTGTTTTTT. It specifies CASSPPQGSGELFF.

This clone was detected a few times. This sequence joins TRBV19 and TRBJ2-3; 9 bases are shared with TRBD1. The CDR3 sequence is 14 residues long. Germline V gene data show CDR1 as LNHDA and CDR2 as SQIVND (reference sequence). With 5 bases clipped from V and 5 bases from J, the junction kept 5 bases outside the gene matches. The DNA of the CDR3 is TGTGCCAGTAGTTTCCGACAGGGGGAAGATACGCAGTATTTT. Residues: CASSFRQGEDTQYF.

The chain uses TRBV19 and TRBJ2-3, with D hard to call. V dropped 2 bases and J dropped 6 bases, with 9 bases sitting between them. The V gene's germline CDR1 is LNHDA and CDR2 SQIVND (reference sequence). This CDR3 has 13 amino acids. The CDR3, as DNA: TGTGCCAGTAGTATAAAGGGCCGGGATACGCAGTATTTT. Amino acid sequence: CASSIKGRDTQYF.